The clone carrying this T cell receptor beta chain was observed many times. No antigen is known for it. This CDR3 has 14 residues. Germline V CDR1 and CDR2: SGHTA, FQGNSA. Between the trimmed V and J ends, which lost 1 base and 4 bases, there was a span of 10 bases. The record originates from a study of T cell repertoires in cytomegalovirus infection. The study, taken as a whole, reports: The cumulative frequency of public TCR beta families distinguished individuals who carried CMV together with the relevant HLA.

TCRdb reprocessed the reads via MiXCR and lists one record per CDR3 protein. The sample lists about 260,000 distinct CDR3 sequences, roughly 10% occurring once. The J gene is TRBJ2-5, the V gene TRBV7-2; D may be TRBD1 or TRBD2 (6 bases each). The TCR comes from a human donor in good health (CMV status not recorded). Some clones in this sample may be carry-over from other donors' samples. The sample taken for sequencing was PBMCs. The CDR3 bases are TGTGCCAGCAGCTTAGGGGGGGCCAGAGAGACCCAGTACTTC. This codes for CASSLGGARETQYF.